This is a list of T cell receptor beta chains from one sample in a study of blood T cells in healthy people across ages. MiXCR, applied by TCRdb to the 5' RACE reads, yields one record per CDR3 protein. The sample carries about 1.5 million distinct CDR3 sequences, approximately 39% recorded once. Material for sequencing was blood. Receptors were obtained from a woman aged 18 to 35 in good health. Both conserved end residues are part of each CDR3.

TRBJ2-7 TRBV3-1 CASSQFPEAYEQYF
TRBJ2-5 TRBV29-1 CSVRGRLVREAQYF
TRBJ2-1 TRBV20-1 CSARGSSGRGNEQFF
TRBJ2-2 TRBV5-5 CASSLVDRGIGELFF
TRBJ1-1 TRBV12-3/TRBV12-4 CASLDRGDTEAFF
TRBJ1-5 TRBV12-3/TRBV12-4 CASSRTGGNQPQHF
TRBJ1-1 TRBV29-1 CRADSDTEAFF
TRBJ1-6 TRBV7-2 CASSPALGAPLHF
TRBJ1-1 TRBV12-3/TRBV12-4 CASSRPTEAFF
TRBJ1-4 TRBV4-1 CASSHPRDRVHEKLFF
- TRBV4-1 CASSQVGTGYYEQYF
TRBJ2-7 TRBV20-1 CSARDLVPNEQYF
TRBJ2-3 TRBV27 CASSEEAGSSTDTQYF
TRBJ2-1 TRBV7-9 CASSHTEGIYNEQFF
TRBJ2-1 TRBV24-1 CATSASGRFYNEQFF
TRBJ1-2 TRBV29-1 CSVGTTGGLGYTF
TRBJ2-2 TRBV20-1 CSARSLASGELFF
TRBJ1-2 TRBV29-1 CSVGHRGIVGYTF
TRBJ1-1 TRBV5-1 CASSPQGGIEAFF
- TRBV20-1 CSAPSRAYYNEQYF
TRBJ2-4 TRBV7-8 CASSLESNLYNEQYF
- TRBV4-3 CASSQDPPSDEQYF
TRBJ2-3 TRBV12-3/TRBV12-4 CASSTTSGSTDTRYF
TRBJ1-2 TRBV4-3 CASRQDSRYGYTF
TRBJ2-3 TRBV7-2 CASSNAYTDTQYF
TRBJ2-5 TRBV18 CASSPGLRETQYF
TRBJ1-1 TRBV20-1 CSARGRNTEAFF
TRBJ1-5 TRBV15 CATAVGRDNQPQHF
- TRBV4-1 CASSHPEGGETQYF
TRBJ2-7 TRBV27 CASSKGARGYEQYF
TRBJ1-2 TRBV12-3/TRBV12-4 CASSYDRGRGGYTF
TRBJ2-7 TRBV6-5 CASSYSMGPGGTYEQYF
TRBJ2-7 TRBV29-1 CSVVGGTVPTYEQYF
TRBJ2-1 TRBV7-2 CASSLESSGPRNEQFF
TRBJ1-2 TRBV2 CASKDNNYGYTF
TRBJ1-2 TRBV13 CASNEQGKGYTF
TRBJ2-3 TRBV28 CASWSSGGDTQYF